The rows below give T cell receptor beta chains drawn from one sample of a study of glioma-infiltrating T cells after dendritic cell vaccination. TCRdb's table, derived via immunoSEQ multiplex PCR, lists solely in-frame clones and lacks some. The sample lists roughly 100,000 clones; 80% to 90% were seen once. The sequencing used blood, collected before dendritic cell vaccination. The receptors come from a human donor with glioblastoma. The CDR3 runs from the conserved cysteine through the conserved F or W. The order of the fields is V gene, D gene, clone size, J gene, CDR3 protein, CDR3 DNA. D genes are given only for firm matches. Only some rows state a clone size, as once, few, many or a class for expanded clones.

>TRBV29-1|NA|NA|TRBJ2-2
CSVEKVIAGELFF
TGCAGCGTTGAGAAAGTAATAGCCGGGGAGCTGTTTTTT
>TRBV7-2|TRBD2|NA|TRBJ2-3
CASSFTSGGRSSTDTQYF
TGTGCCAGCAGCTTCACTAGCGGGGGGCGATCTAGCACAGATACGCAGTATTTT
>TRBV11-2|NA|NA|TRBJ1-2
CASSRSTGERWGYTF
TGTGCCAGCAGCCGTTCGACGGGGGAACGGTGGGGCTACACCTTC
>TRBV7-3|NA|NA|TRBJ2-5
CASSAYGISETQYF
TGTGCCAGCAGCGCCTACGGGATCAGCGAGACCCAGTACTTC
>TRBV4-1|TRBD2|NA|TRBJ2-5
CASSPLGLAGRETQYF
TGCGCCAGCAGCCCATTGGGACTAGCGGGGAGAGAGACCCAGTACTTC
>TRBV5-6|NA|NA|TRBJ2-7
CASSLGTDYGQYF
TGTGCCAGCAGCTTGGGGACAGATTACGGGCAGTACTTC
>TRBV5-4|TRBD2|NA|TRBJ2-1
CASSLALAGGNEQFF
TGTGCCAGCAGCTTGGCACTAGCGGGAGGGAATGAGCAGTTCTTC
>TRBV7-2|TRBD2|NA|TRBJ2-5
CASNVELAGARWETQYF
TGTGCCAGCAACGTTGAGCTAGCGGGGGCCAGGTGGGAGACCCAGTACTTC
>TRBV10-3|TRBD1|NA|TRBJ2-4
CAISQQGAGNIQYF
TGTGCCATCAGTCAACAGGGGGCAGGAAACATTCAGTACTTC
>TRBV18|TRBD1|NA|TRBJ1-2
CASSPPIPRGTGGPTNYGYTF
TGTGCCAGCTCACCACCTATCCCCCGAGGGACAGGGGGACCAACTAACTATGGCTACACCTTC
>TRBV15|NA|NA|TRBJ1-5
CATSRGLADQPQHF
TGTGCCACCAGCAGAGGCCTTGCGGATCAGCCCCAGCATTTT
>TRBV7-2|TRBD2|many|TRBJ2-7
CASSFQRDYEQYF
TGTGCCAGCAGCTTTCAGCGGGACTACGAGCAGTACTTC
>TRBV7-8|NA|NA|TRBJ1-4
CASSSAGMKEKLFF
TGTGCCAGCAGCTCGGCCGGGATGAAGGAAAAACTGTTTTTT
>TRBV19|TRBD1|once|TRBJ1-1
CASSTQGAGTEAFF
TGTGCCAGTAGTACACAGGGGGCAGGGACTGAAGCTTTCTTT
>TRBV7-9|NA|NA|TRBJ1-2
CASIASVGQSYGYTF
TGTGCCAGCATCGCAAGCGTTGGACAGAGCTATGGCTACACCTTC
>TRBV30|NA|NA|TRBJ1-1
CAWSVTGGSEAFF
TGTGCCTGGAGTGTAACAGGTGGATCGGAGGCTTTCTTT
>TRBV12-5|NA|many|TRBJ1-4
CASGRRVRGKEKLFF
TGTGCTAGTGGACGGAGGGTTAGAGGAAAGGAAAAACTGTTTTTT
>TRBV7-9|NA|NA|TRBJ1-6
CASSLGDRASPLHF
TGTGCCAGCAGCTTAGGAGACAGAGCCTCACCCCTCCACTTT